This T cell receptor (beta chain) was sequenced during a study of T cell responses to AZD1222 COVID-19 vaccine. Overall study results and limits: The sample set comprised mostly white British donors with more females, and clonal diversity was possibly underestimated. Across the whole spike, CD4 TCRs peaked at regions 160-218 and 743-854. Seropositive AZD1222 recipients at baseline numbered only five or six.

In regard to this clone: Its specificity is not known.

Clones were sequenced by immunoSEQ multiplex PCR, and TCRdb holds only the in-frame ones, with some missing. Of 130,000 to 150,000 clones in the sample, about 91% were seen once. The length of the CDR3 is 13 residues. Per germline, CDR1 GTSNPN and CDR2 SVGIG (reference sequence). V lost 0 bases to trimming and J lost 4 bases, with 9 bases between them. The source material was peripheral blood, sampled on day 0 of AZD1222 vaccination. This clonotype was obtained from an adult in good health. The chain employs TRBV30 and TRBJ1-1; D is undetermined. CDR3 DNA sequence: TGTGCCTGGAGTGTATTTTGGGGCACTGAAGCTTTCTTT. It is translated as CAWSVFWGTEAFF.